These T cell receptor beta chains were read from a single sample in a study of shared T cell receptors in the human thymus. Measured with immunoSEQ multiplex PCR; TCRdb has only the in-frame clones, and not every one. Of hundreds of thousands of clones in the sample, more than 70% were seen once. The sample was also linked to a second study, of human thymus T cells.

Sequenced: thymocytes. The receptors originated from a boy under two years old with a congenital heart defect. CDR3s include the opening cysteine and the closing phenylalanine or tryptophan. Fields, in order: CDR3 DNA, CDR3 protein, D gene, CDR3 length, J gene, V gene, clone size. The D gene is left open where the match is weak. Where a row states a size, it is once, few, many or the class of an expanded clone; other rows omit it.

CDR3nt: TGTGCCAGCAGCAAAGGGCTCAGGGGGCAGATGAGCAATCAGCCCCAGCATTTT
CDR3aa: CASSKGLRGQMSNQPQHF
d_gene: .
len: 18
j_gene: TRBJ1-5
v_gene: TRBV21-1
abundance: .

CDR3nt: TGTGCCAGCAGCCTAGGTACTTCCTACGAGCAGTACTTC
CDR3aa: CASSLGTSYEQYF
d_gene: .
len: 13
j_gene: TRBJ2-7
v_gene: TRBV11-2
abundance: .

CDR3nt: TGCGCCAGCAGCCATCTAAGGAGGGGCGATGAGCAGTTCTTC
CDR3aa: CASSHLRRGDEQFF
d_gene: .
len: 14
j_gene: TRBJ2-1
v_gene: TRBV4-3
abundance: .

CDR3nt: TGTGCCAGCAGTTCAAGGGACAGGGGGCATCAGCCCCAGCATTTT
CDR3aa: CASSSRDRGHQPQHF
d_gene: TRBD1
len: 15
j_gene: TRBJ1-5
v_gene: TRBV28
abundance: .

CDR3nt: TGTGCCAGCAGTGACTGGGTGGGAGACGTCTGGGTCTACGAGCAGTACTTC
CDR3aa: CASSDWVGDVWVYEQYF
d_gene: .
len: 17
j_gene: TRBJ2-7
v_gene: TRBV6-1
abundance: .

CDR3nt: TGTGCCAGCAGCGTATCGGGTCCAGAGACCCAGTACTTC
CDR3aa: CASSVSGPETQYF
d_gene: .
len: 13
j_gene: TRBJ2-5
v_gene: TRBV9
abundance: .

CDR3nt: TGCGCCAGCAGCCAAAGCGCCTCGACAGGGATAGAAGAGACCCAGTACTTC
CDR3aa: CASSQSASTGIEETQYF
d_gene: TRBD1
len: 17
j_gene: TRBJ2-5
v_gene: TRBV4-3
abundance: few

CDR3nt: TGTGCCAGCAGCTTGGCCGTCAGTACGAATGAAAAACTGTTTTTT
CDR3aa: CASSLAVSTNEKLFF
d_gene: .
len: 15
j_gene: TRBJ1-4
v_gene: TRBV5-6
abundance: .

CDR3nt: TGTGCCAGCAGCCCAGCAGCGGGGGGGCCCACAGATACGCAGTATTTT
CDR3aa: CASSPAAGGPTDTQYF
d_gene: TRBD2
len: 16
j_gene: TRBJ2-3
v_gene: TRBV9
abundance: .

CDR3nt: TGCGCCAGCAGCTTGGTGGTCGACCCCCCCAGAGGGTCAGCCAAAAACATTCAGTACTTC
CDR3aa: CASSLVVDPPRGSAKNIQYF
d_gene: .
len: 20
j_gene: TRBJ2-4
v_gene: TRBV5-1
abundance: .

CDR3nt: TGTGCCAGCAGTGTTGGGGACAGGGGGACCCTCGAGCAGTACTTC
CDR3aa: CASSVGDRGTLEQYF
d_gene: TRBD1
len: 15
j_gene: TRBJ2-7
v_gene: TRBV2
abundance: .

CDR3nt: TGTGCCAGCAGTGACCTAGTAACCGGGGAGCTGTTTTTT
CDR3aa: CASSDLVTGELFF
d_gene: .
len: 13
j_gene: TRBJ2-2
v_gene: TRBV27
abundance: .

CDR3nt: TGTGCCAGCAGCTTGGCCCCTCCAGGGGGCAGCTATAATTCACCCCTCCACTTT
CDR3aa: CASSLAPPGGSYNSPLHF
d_gene: TRBD1
len: 18
j_gene: TRBJ1-6
v_gene: TRBV5-6
abundance: .

CDR3nt: TGTGCCAGCAGCTCACACAGGGATAGCTCCTACGAGCAGTACTTC
CDR3aa: CASSSHRDSSYEQYF
d_gene: .
len: 15
j_gene: TRBJ2-7
v_gene: TRBV5-6
abundance: few

CDR3nt: TGTGCCAGCAGCCGTGGGGGGGCGAGTGGTAATGAAAAACTGTTTTTT
CDR3aa: CASSRGGASGNEKLFF
d_gene: .
len: 16
j_gene: TRBJ1-4
v_gene: TRBV14
abundance: once

CDR3nt: TGTGCCAGCAGTGAAGATTGGGGACAGGGGGTTAATCAGCCCCAGCATTTT
CDR3aa: CASSEDWGQGVNQPQHF
d_gene: TRBD1
len: 17
j_gene: TRBJ1-5
v_gene: TRBV6-1
abundance: .

CDR3nt: TGCGCCAGCAGCTTGGTTGGCAGGGGTAATTCACCCCTCCACTTT
CDR3aa: CASSLVGRGNSPLHF
d_gene: .
len: 15
j_gene: TRBJ1-6
v_gene: TRBV5-1
abundance: .

CDR3nt: TGTGCCAGCAGCCCCCGAGGGCAGGTTAGGAACACTGAAGCTTTCTTT
CDR3aa: CASSPRGQVRNTEAFF
d_gene: .
len: 16
j_gene: TRBJ1-1
v_gene: TRBV4-2
abundance: .

CDR3nt: TGCGCCAGCAGCGGGACCCTGGGGCGGGATATCTACGAGCAGTACTTC
CDR3aa: CASSGTLGRDIYEQYF
d_gene: .
len: 16
j_gene: TRBJ2-7
v_gene: TRBV5-1
abundance: .

CDR3nt: TGTGCCAGCGTGGACTATAGGACTGGTTCTAACTATGGCTACACCTTC
CDR3aa: CASVDYRTGSNYGYTF
d_gene: .
len: 16
j_gene: TRBJ1-2
v_gene: TRBV2
abundance: .

CDR3nt: TGCGCCAGCAGAGAACTCCAGGGGGCGGACTATGGCTACACCTTC
CDR3aa: CASRELQGADYGYTF
d_gene: TRBD1
len: 15
j_gene: TRBJ1-2
v_gene: TRBV4-1
abundance: .

CDR3nt: TGTGCCAGCAGCGTATCTTCGGGAGGAGAGGGTGAGCAGTTCTTC
CDR3aa: CASSVSSGGEGEQFF
d_gene: TRBD2
len: 15
j_gene: TRBJ2-1
v_gene: TRBV9
abundance: .

CDR3nt: TGTGCCACCAGCAGAGGACAGGGTATTATCACTGAAGCTTTCTTT
CDR3aa: CATSRGQGIITEAFF
d_gene: TRBD1
len: 15
j_gene: TRBJ1-1
v_gene: TRBV15
abundance: .

CDR3nt: TGTGCCTGGACTAAAACCGGGACAGGAACCACAGATACGCAGTATTTT
CDR3aa: CAWTKTGTGTTDTQYF
d_gene: TRBD1
len: 16
j_gene: TRBJ2-3
v_gene: TRBV30
abundance: .

CDR3nt: TGTGCCAGCAGTTACAGCGACGGGGAGCTGTTTTTT
CDR3aa: CASSYSDGELFF
d_gene: .
len: 12
j_gene: TRBJ2-2
v_gene: TRBV6-5
abundance: once

CDR3nt: TGCAGTGGGAAGCGGGAGACCCAGTACTTC
CDR3aa: CSGKRETQYF
d_gene: .
len: 10
j_gene: TRBJ2-5
v_gene: TRBV20-1
abundance: .

CDR3nt: TGTGCCAGCAGCCAAGAGGGGACTAGCGGGTCAGATACGCAGTATTTT
CDR3aa: CASSQEGTSGSDTQYF
d_gene: TRBD2
len: 16
j_gene: TRBJ2-3
v_gene: TRBV5-4
abundance: .

CDR3nt: TGTGCCAGCAGCTTCGGACAGTGGGAGAGGAACACTGAAGCTTTCTTT
CDR3aa: CASSFGQWERNTEAFF
d_gene: .
len: 16
j_gene: TRBJ1-1
v_gene: TRBV7-2
abundance: .

CDR3nt: TGTGCCAGCGGGGGGAAGGTAGAGCTGTTTTTT
CDR3aa: CASGGKVELFF
d_gene: .
len: 11
j_gene: TRBJ2-2
v_gene: TRBV2
abundance: .

CDR3nt: TGTGCCAGCAGCCGTGGGGGCCAGTGGAGGAATGAGCAGTTCTTC
CDR3aa: CASSRGGQWRNEQFF
d_gene: .
len: 15
j_gene: TRBJ2-1
v_gene: TRBV7-8
abundance: .

CDR3nt: TGTGCCAGCAGTGTTGGACAACTGGGGGCTTTCTTT
CDR3aa: CASSVGQLGAFF
d_gene: .
len: 12
j_gene: TRBJ1-1
v_gene: TRBV25-1
abundance: .

CDR3nt: TGTGCCAGCACCTTACAGGGTCTTAACTATGGCTACACCTTC
CDR3aa: CASTLQGLNYGYTF
d_gene: .
len: 14
j_gene: TRBJ1-2
v_gene: TRBV5-8
abundance: .

CDR3nt: TGTGCCAGCAGTTTTGGGACCCCGGCGGGGGCGAGAGGCTACACCTTC
CDR3aa: CASSFGTPAGARGYTF
d_gene: .
len: 16
j_gene: TRBJ1-2
v_gene: TRBV28
abundance: .